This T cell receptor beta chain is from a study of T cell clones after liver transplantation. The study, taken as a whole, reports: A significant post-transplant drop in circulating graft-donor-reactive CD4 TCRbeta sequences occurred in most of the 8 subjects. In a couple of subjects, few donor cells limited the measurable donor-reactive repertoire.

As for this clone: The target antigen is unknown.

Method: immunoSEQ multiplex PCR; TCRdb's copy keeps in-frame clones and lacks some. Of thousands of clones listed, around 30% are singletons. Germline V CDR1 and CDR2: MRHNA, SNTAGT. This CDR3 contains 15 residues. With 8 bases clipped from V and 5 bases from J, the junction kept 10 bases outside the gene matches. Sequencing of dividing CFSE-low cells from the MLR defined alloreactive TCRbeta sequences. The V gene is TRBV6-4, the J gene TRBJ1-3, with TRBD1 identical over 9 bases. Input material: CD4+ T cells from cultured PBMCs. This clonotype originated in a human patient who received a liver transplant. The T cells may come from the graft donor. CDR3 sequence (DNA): TGTGCCAGCTCGAACGGACAGGGGAATAGAAACACCATATATTTT. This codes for CASSNGQGNRNTIYF.